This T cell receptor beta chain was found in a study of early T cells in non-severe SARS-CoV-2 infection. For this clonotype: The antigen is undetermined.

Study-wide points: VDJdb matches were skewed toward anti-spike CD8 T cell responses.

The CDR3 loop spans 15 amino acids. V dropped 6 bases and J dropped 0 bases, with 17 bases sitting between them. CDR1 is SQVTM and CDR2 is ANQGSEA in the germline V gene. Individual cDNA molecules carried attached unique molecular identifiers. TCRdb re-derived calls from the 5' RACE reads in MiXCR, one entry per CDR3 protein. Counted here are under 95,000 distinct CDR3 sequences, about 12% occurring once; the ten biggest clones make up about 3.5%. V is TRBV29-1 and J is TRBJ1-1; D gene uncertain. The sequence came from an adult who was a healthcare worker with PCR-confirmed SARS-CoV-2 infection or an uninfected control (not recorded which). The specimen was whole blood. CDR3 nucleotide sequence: TGCAGCGTCCGGGGTCTCGGGCATTTGAACACTGAAGCTTTCTTT. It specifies CSVRGLGHLNTEAFF.